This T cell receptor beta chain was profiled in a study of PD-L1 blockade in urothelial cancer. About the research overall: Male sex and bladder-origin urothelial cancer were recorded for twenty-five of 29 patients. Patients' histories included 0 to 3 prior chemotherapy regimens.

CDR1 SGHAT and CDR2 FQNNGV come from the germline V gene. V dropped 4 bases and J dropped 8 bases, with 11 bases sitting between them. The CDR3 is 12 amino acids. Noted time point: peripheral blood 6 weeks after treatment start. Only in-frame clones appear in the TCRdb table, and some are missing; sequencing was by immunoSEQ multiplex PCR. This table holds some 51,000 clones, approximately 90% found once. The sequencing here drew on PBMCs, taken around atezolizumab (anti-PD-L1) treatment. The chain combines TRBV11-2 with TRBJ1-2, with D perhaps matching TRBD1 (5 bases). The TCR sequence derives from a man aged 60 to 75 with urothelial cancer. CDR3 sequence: CASSSGVVGYTF. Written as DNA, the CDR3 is TGTGCCAGCAGCTCGGGGGTAGTCGGCTACACCTTC.